This passage covers 21 T cell receptor beta chains from one sample sequenced in a study of blood T cells in healthy people across ages. For the second PCR, which ran for roughly 7 to 11 cycles, a sample-barcoded 5' primer and a J-beta primer mix were used. In TCRdb, the 5' RACE reads were re-called with MiXCR into one record per CDR3 protein. Of 900,000 to 950,000 distinct CDR3 sequences in the sample, just under 30% were seen once. The same specimen was also included in a second study, on T cells of mothers and their children.

Source material: blood. The receptor source for this set is a woman aged 40-49 years in good health.

This clonotype was counted at least ten times. This sequence joins TRBV9 and TRBJ2-4, with TRBD1 matching over 11 bases. V lost 4 bases, J lost 5 bases, and 8 bases stayed unmatched. The CDR3 loop spans 16 amino acids. Looked up from germline, CDR1 is SGDLS and CDR2 is YYNGEE. Here the CDR3 reads CASSLRDRGLENIQYF. DNA for the CDR3: TGTGCCAGCAGCCTCCGGGACAGGGGGTTGGAAAACATTCAGTACTTC.

This clonotype was observed a handful of times. The CDR3 DNA is TGCGCCAGCAGCCAAAACAGGGGAACCGGGGAGCTGTTTTTT. Translated: CASSQNRGTGELFF. This rearrangement joins TRBV5-1 to TRBJ2-2; 7 nucleotides align to TRBD1. The CDR3 has 14 residues. The V gene end was trimmed by 4 bases and the J gene end by 5 bases; junction bases not matched to a gene: 5. The germline V gene encodes CDR1 SGHRS and CDR2 YFSETQ. Combining the CDR3 with reference TRBV5-1 and TRBJ2-2 gives the whole variable domain KAGVTQTPRYLIKTRGQQVTLSCSPISGHRSVSWYQQTPGQGLQFLFEYFSETQRNKGNFPGRFSGRQFSNSRSEMNVSTLELGDSALYLCASSQNRGTGELFFGEGSRLTVL.

The sample holds a few counts of this clonotype. The chain couples TRBV5-5 to TRBJ1-1; 9 positions match TRBD1. The V gene's germline CDR1 is SGHKS and CDR2 YYEKEE (reference sequence). CDR3 length: 21 residues. V shed 1 base and J 1 base; nucleotides not matched to a gene: 20. CDR3 sequence (DNA): TGTGCCAGCAGCTTGATTAGACAGGGGGAGGCGCGGCTAAGAACGAACACTGAAGCTTTCTTT. Protein sequence: CASSLIRQGEARLRTNTEAFF.

This clonotype was seen only a few times. V usage is TRBV5-1 and J usage is TRBJ2-4, with 12 bases that match TRBD2. The ends lost 4 bases at V and 13 bases at J; junction bases unmatched: 12. This CDR3 region has 15 residues. Per germline, CDR1 SGHRS and CDR2 YFSETQ. This chain's CDR3 is CASSVTSGGRGEQYF. The CDR3 DNA is TGCGCCAGCAGCGTCACTAGCGGGGGGCGCGGTGAGCAGTACTTC.

This clonotype was seen only a few times. The CDR3 loop reads CASSRTGLGEKLFF. Written as DNA, the CDR3 is TGCGCCAGCAGCCGGACAGGGCTGGGGGAAAAACTGTTTTTT. J is TRBJ1-4 and V is TRBV4-1; 8 bases map to TRBD1. After removal of 4 bases from V and 8 bases from J, the junction contained 6 bases not matched to a gene. This CDR3 is built from 14 residues. From germline, CDR1 is MGHRA and CDR2 YSYEKL.

This clonotype was counted only a few times. V is TRBV5-1 and J is TRBJ1-1; D gene uncertain. The CDR3 covers 14 residues. Germline V gene lookup returns CDR1 SGHRS and CDR2 YFSETQ. V lost 4 bases, J lost 4 bases, and 14 bases lay in between. CDR3 protein: CASSAGVLVTEAFF. DNA of the CDR3: TGCGCCAGCAGCGCCGGTGTGTTGGTCACTGAAGCTTTCTTT.

There are many counts of this clonotype. The rearrangement uses TRBV9 and TRBJ1-3; D perhaps matches TRBD1 (5 bases). Trimming pared 0 bases from V and 3 bases from J, leaving 10 bases between. The CDR3 has 15 amino acids. CDR1 is SGDLS and CDR2 is YYNGEE in the germline V gene. DNA for the CDR3: TGTGCCAGCAGCGTAGAACCAGGGAGTGGAAACACCATATATTTT. This gives the protein CASSVEPGSGNTIYF.

This clonotype was counted ten times or more. A much larger clone lies one base from this, so it may be a read error. DNA of the CDR3: TGCGCCAGCAGCCAAGGGACTAGCGGGGGGGGGGAGACCCAGTACTTC. It translates to CASSQGTSGGGETQYF. V and J are TRBV4-3 and TRBJ2-5; TRBD2 aligns across 15 bases. The CDR3 consists of 16 residues. Trimming took 1 base from V and 5 from J; bases not matched to a gene: 2. Germline CDR1 and CDR2: LGHNA and YSLEER.

The CDR3 region is CASSSGDRGSYEQYF. CDR3 nucleotides: TGTGCCAGCAGTTCGGGGGACAGGGGTTCCTACGAGCAGTACTTC. J is TRBJ2-7 and V is TRBV6-2 or TRBV6-3; TRBD1 agrees at 10 bases. J lost 1 base, V lost 4 bases, and 4 bases had no gene match. This CDR3 contains 15 residues. Germline V gives CDR1 MNHEY, CDR2 SVGEGT.

This clonotype was found many times. The CDR3 DNA reads as TGTGCCAGCAGTTATACTAAGTACAATGAGCAGTTCTTC. This sequence encodes CASSYTKYNEQFF. The chain has TRBV6-2 or TRBV6-3 and TRBJ2-1; D gene unclear. The germline V and J ends were trimmed by 3 bases and 4 bases, with 7 bases remaining between them. The germline gives CDR1 MNHEY, CDR2 SVGEGT. CDR3 length equals 13 residues.

This clonotype was seen a handful of times. V gene TRBV29-1 combines with J gene TRBJ2-1, with D perhaps matching TRBD2 (6 bases). The CDR3 extends over 14 amino acids. The germline V gene has CDR1 SQVTM and CDR2 ANQGSEA. V was trimmed by 6 bases and J by 7 bases, leaving 19 bases between them. The CDR3 region is CSVKVGVGGNEQFF. The CDR3 DNA reads as TGCAGCGTGAAGGTGGGGGTTGGGGGGAATGAGCAGTTCTTC.

For the CDR3, the DNA is TGTGCCAGCAGCGTAGACAGGGAATTGGCCTACGAGCAGTACTTC. Translating gives CASSVDRELAYEQYF. The V and J genes are TRBV7-2 and TRBJ2-7, with 7 nucleotides matching TRBD1. The V segment lost 5 bases and the J segment 2 bases; nucleotides outside the gene matches: 9. CDR1 SGHTA and CDR2 FQGNSA come from the germline V gene. This CDR3 has 15 residues.

This clonotype was seen a few times. An end of the junction differs from the germline gene, which may be a read error. The chain employs TRBV12-3 or TRBV12-4 and TRBJ2-1; D may be TRBD2 (5 bases). This CDR3 spans 15 amino acids. CDR3 sequence: CAGSSRGKGGNEQFF. Written as DNA, the CDR3 is TGTGCCGGCAGTTCCCGGGGTAAGGGCGGGAATGAGCAGTTCTTC.

Details on this clonotype: A read error may account for a junction end that differs from germline. This chain connects TRBV20-1 to TRBJ1-5; 7 bases agree with TRBD1. The CDR3 contains 14 residues. Germline V CDR1 and CDR2: DFQATT, SNEGSKA (reference sequence). The CDR3 reads CSALTGYPNQPRHF. Here the CDR3 DNA reads TGCAGTGCCTTGACAGGGTATCCCAATCAGCCCCGGCATTTT.

The gene calls are TRBV7-9 and TRBJ2-5; 7 nucleotides agree with TRBD2. V dropped 5 bases and J dropped 2; count of bases not matched to a gene: 5. This CDR3 is 14 amino acids long. Germline V gene sequence: CDR1 SEHNR, CDR2 FQNEAQ (reference sequence). CDR3 protein: CASSRLAEQETQYF. In DNA form, the CDR3 reads TGTGCCAGCAGCCGGCTAGCGGAGCAAGAGACCCAGTACTTC.

Only a few counts were recorded for this clonotype. V gene TRBV6-2 or TRBV6-3 combines with J gene TRBJ1-2; D unclear. This CDR3 region has 14 residues. Trimming cost V 8 bases and J 5 bases, with 18 bases left between them. Germline values: CDR1 MNHEY, CDR2 SVGEGT. DNA for the CDR3: TGTGCCAGCTTGGGGTCAGGACGTCTGTATGGCTACACCTTC. It encodes CASLGSGRLYGYTF.

The gene calls are TRBV9 and TRBJ2-7; D may be TRBD1 (5 bases). Per germline, CDR1 SGDLS and CDR2 YYNGEE. The CDR3 sequence is 15 residues long. V gave up 3 bases and J gave up 0 bases, with 13 bases separating them. The CDR3 nucleotides are TGTGCCAGCAGCGCTACAGGCTCCAGCTCCTACGAGCAGTACTTC. This sequence encodes CASSATGSSSYEQYF. Full variable domain (outside the CDR3, taken from reference TRBV9 and TRBJ2-7): DSGVTQTPKHLITATGQRVTLRCSPRSGDLSVYWYQQSLDQGLQFLIQYYNGEERAKGNILERFSAQQFPDLHSELNLSSLELGDSALYFCASSATGSSSYEQYFGPGTRLTVT.

This clonotype was observed at least ten times. J is TRBJ2-6 and V is TRBV7-2; possibly TRBD2 for D (5 bases). The V end was cut by 3 bases, the J end by 2 bases, with 8 bases between. The CDR3 extends over 15 amino acids. CDR1 is SGHTA, CDR2 FQGNSA, per germline. The CDR3 loop reads CASSFRRAGANVLTF. Here the CDR3 DNA reads TGTGCCAGCAGCTTTAGGCGGGCTGGGGCCAACGTCCTGACTTTC.

This clonotype was picked up one time. V is TRBV5-1 and J is TRBJ2-1; 8 bases match TRBD1. This CDR3 has 16 residues. The J segment lost 6 bases and the V segment lost 6 bases, leaving 14 bases of the junction unmatched. Germline V CDR1 and CDR2: SGHRS, YFSETQ. The CDR3 region is CASNPPRGQGGNEQFF. In DNA form, the CDR3 reads TGCGCCAGCAACCCTCCCCGCGGACAGGGCGGCAATGAGCAGTTCTTC.

The J gene is TRBJ2-3, the V gene TRBV20-1; a weak D match, TRBD1 (6 bases). Germline loops: CDR1 DFQATT, CDR2 SNEGSKA (reference sequence). The V and J ends lost 2 bases and 5 bases respectively, with 20 bases between them. The CDR3 length is 16 residues. DNA for the CDR3: TGCAGTGCTAGATCCCCGACAGGCCCAGCGGTAGATACGCAGTATTTT. Protein: CSARSPTGPAVDTQYF.

This clonotype has a handful of counts. The chain employs TRBV7-9 and TRBJ2-3; 8 bases map to TRBD2. Trimming at V came to 3 bases and at J to 1 base, leaving 3 bases not matched to a gene. This CDR3 region has 15 residues. Germline-derived CDR1 and CDR2 are SEHNR and FQNEAQ (reference sequence). CDR3 residues: CASSFALAGTDTQYF. The DNA for the CDR3 is TGTGCCAGCAGCTTCGCACTAGCGGGCACAGATACGCAGTATTTT.